These 16 T cell receptor beta chains came from one sample sequenced in a study of cytomegalovirus exposure and HLA in healthy donors. The method was immunoSEQ multiplex PCR; TCRdb's version includes in-frame clones alone and lacks a portion of them. The sample lists 250,000 to 300,000 clones, around 86% occurring once. Material: PBMCs. Receptor source: a woman under 30 in good health and CMV-seronegative.

The chain joins TRBV6-5 to TRBJ2-2; 7 nucleotides line up with TRBD1. J was trimmed by 13 bases and V by 0 bases; bases with no gene match: 8. The length of the CDR3 is 14 residues. Germline loops: CDR1 MNHEY, CDR2 SVGAGI. CDR3: CASSYSNRGSGLFF. As DNA, the CDR3 is TGTGCCAGCAGTTACTCGAACAGGGGATCAGGGCTGTTTTTT.

This clone showed up just once. V gene TRBV6-5 combines with J gene TRBJ1-2; 8 bases align to TRBD1. The CDR3 totals 15 residues. Germline V gene sequence: CDR1 MNHEY, CDR2 SVGAGI. V shed 2 bases and J 6 bases; nucleotides not matched to a gene: 8. The CDR3 here is CASSYEGTGGNGYTF. CDR3 sequence (DNA): TGTGCCAGCAGTTACGAGGGGACAGGAGGTAATGGCTACACCTTC.

The chain employs TRBV9 and TRBJ2-7; TRBD1 matches at 9 bases. After removal of 4 bases from V and 5 bases from J, the junction contained 10 bases not matched to a gene. The germline V gene has CDR1 SGDLS and CDR2 YYNGEE. CDR3 length: 15 residues. This CDR3 reads CASSPRLTGGHEQYF. The CDR3 coding sequence is TGTGCCAGCAGCCCACGCCTTACAGGGGGCCACGAGCAGTACTTC.

The rearrangement uses TRBV30 and TRBJ1-4; 7 nucleotides align to TRBD1. J was trimmed by 5 bases and V by 3 bases; bases with no gene match: 3. This CDR3 region has 13 residues. Per germline, CDR1 GTSNPN and CDR2 SVGIG (reference sequence). CDR3 residues: CAWSAGGNEKLFF. Written as DNA, the CDR3 is TGTGCCTGGAGCGCAGGGGGAAATGAAAAACTGTTTTTT.

The rearrangement joins TRBV5-1 to TRBJ1-2; the D gene is possibly TRBD1 (6 bases). The CDR3 length is 14 residues. Per germline, CDR1 SGHRS and CDR2 YFSETQ. The V and J ends lost 0 bases and 6 bases respectively, with 12 bases between them. In nucleotides, the CDR3 is TGCGCCAGCAGCTTGGCACAGGGAAGGGATGGCTACACCTTC. It codes for CASSLAQGRDGYTF. The variable domain in full, completed from reference TRBV5-1 and TRBJ1-2, reads KAGVTQTPRYLIKTRGQQVTLSCSPISGHRSVSWYQQTPGQGLQFLFEYFSETQRNKGNFPGRFSGRQFSNSRSEMNVSTLELGDSALYLCASSLAQGRDGYTFGSGTRLTVV.

The rearrangement uses TRBV7-6 and TRBJ1-1; 9 bases agree with TRBD1. The CDR3 loop spans 15 amino acids. Germline trimming cut 4 bases from V and 1 base from J; bases unmatched to any gene: 4. Germline-derived CDR1 and CDR2 are SGHVS and FNYEAQ. CDR3 bases: TGTGCCAGCAGCTCCCCACAGGGGGCGAACACTGAAGCTTTCTTT. It codes for CASSSPQGANTEAFF.

The chain uses TRBV7-9 and TRBJ1-2; D is ambiguous. The V gene lost 3 bases and the J gene lost 6 bases, with 14 bases spanning the gap. The CDR3 runs to 14 residues. Germline V gene lookup returns CDR1 SEHNR and CDR2 FQNEAQ (reference sequence). This CDR3 reads CASSLVERTHGYTF. CDR3 in DNA: TGTGCCAGCAGCTTGGTGGAGCGAACGCATGGCTACACCTTC.

This clone was found once. The chain carries TRBV7-9 and TRBJ2-1; 9 nucleotides agree with TRBD2. V lost 3 bases, J lost 9 bases, and 3 bases stayed unmatched. CDR1 is SEHNR, CDR2 FQNEAQ, per germline (reference sequence). The CDR3 covers 13 residues. CDR3 sequence reads: CASSFSGRREQFF. The CDR3 bases are TGTGCCAGCAGCTTTAGCGGGAGACGTGAGCAGTTCTTC.

This sequence joins TRBV19 and TRBJ2-1; D is unresolved. V was trimmed by 8 bases and J by 0 bases, leaving 8 bases between them. This CDR3 spans 13 amino acids. CDR1 is LNHDA, CDR2 SQIVND, per germline (reference sequence). CDR3 DNA: TGTGCCAGTGCCATGAGCTCCTACAATGAGCAGTTCTTC. Its protein product is CASAMSSYNEQFF.

The chain carries TRBV7-9 and TRBJ1-2, with TRBD1 matching 9 bases. Germline CDR1 reads SEHNR; CDR2 reads FQNEAQ (reference sequence). This CDR3 spans 16 amino acids. Trimming removed 5 bases from V and 1 base from J; junction bases left unmatched: 8. The CDR3 region is CASSPGTGTYNYGYTF. CDR3 nucleotide sequence: TGTGCCAGCAGCCCCGGGACAGGGACCTATAACTATGGCTACACCTTC.

J is TRBJ2-7 and V is TRBV5-6, with D possibly TRBD1 on 6 matching bases. There are 15 residues in the CDR3. Trimming pared 5 bases from V and 3 bases from J, leaving 18 bases between. The germline CDR1 and CDR2 sequences are SGHDT and YYEEEE. The CDR3 reads CASSFWNRVGYEQYF. CDR3 nucleotide sequence: TGTGCCAGCAGTTTTTGGAACAGGGTTGGCTACGAGCAGTACTTC.

This chain joins TRBV7-9 and TRBJ2-1; tentatively, D is TRBD2 (5 bases). Germline-derived CDR1 and CDR2 are SEHNR and FQNEAQ (reference sequence). The CDR3 has 14 amino acids. The V gene lost 0 bases and the J gene lost 7 bases, with 10 bases spanning the gap. CDR3 nucleotide sequence: TGTGCCAGCAGCTTAGCGTGGACTCCAAATGAGCAGTTCTTC. It specifies CASSLAWTPNEQFF.

The genes are TRBV18 and TRBJ1-3, with D uncertain. The CDR3 extends over 16 amino acids. The germline V gene encodes CDR1 KGHSH and CDR2 LQKENI. The V and J ends lost 6 bases and 6 bases respectively, with 21 bases between them. The CDR3 coding sequence is TGTGCCAGCTCCCCGCCGGCGGGCCTGCCTAAAAACACCATATATTTT. Protein: CASSPPAGLPKNTIYF.

The rearrangement links TRBV2 to TRBJ2-7; 12 bases fit TRBD2. This CDR3 region has 15 residues. Trimming removed 7 bases from V and 4 bases from J; junction bases left unmatched: 8. CDR1 and CDR2 (germline): SNHLY, FYNNEI. CDR3 sequence reads: CASKMRLAGEYEQYF. The CDR3 coding sequence is TGTGCCAGCAAAATGCGACTAGCGGGAGAATACGAGCAGTACTTC.

The J gene is TRBJ2-1, the V gene TRBV7-9, with D maybe TRBD2 (5 bases). This CDR3 region has 13 residues. CDR1 and CDR2 (germline): SEHNR, FQNEAQ (reference sequence). Trimming pared 4 bases from V and 9 bases from J, leaving 13 bases between. The CDR3 loop is CASSSPRAGEQFF. CDR3 DNA sequence: TGTGCCAGCAGCTCCCCGCGGGCCGGTGAGCAGTTCTTC.

This chain links TRBV4-1 with TRBJ2-5; D is unresolved. V was trimmed by 4 bases and J by 5 bases, leaving 14 bases between them. CDR3 length: 14 amino acids. From germline, CDR1 is MGHRA and CDR2 YSYEKL. DNA for the CDR3: TGCGCCAGCAGCCTATTAGCCCTGATTGAGACCCAGTACTTC. This sequence encodes CASSLLALIETQYF.